The 27 T cell receptor beta chains in this list originate from one sample, sequenced in a study of blood T cells in healthy people across ages. A sample-barcoded 5' primer and a J-beta primer mix were used in a second PCR of about 7 to 11 cycles. One entry per CDR3 protein results from TCRdb running MiXCR on the 5' RACE reads. Here the sample spans approximately 1,000,000 distinct CDR3 sequences, less than 45% being singletons. The source material was blood. The receptor set was obtained from a man between 18 and 29 years old in good health.

V and J are TRBV28 and TRBJ1-5; D unresolved. V was clipped by 3 bases and J by 2 bases, with 14 bases between them. The CDR3 loop spans 16 amino acids. The germline CDR1 and CDR2 sequences are MDHEN and SYDVKM. CDR3 protein: CASSFPRRRGNQPQHF. The CDR3 DNA reads TGTGCCAGCAGTTTTCCCCGCCGGAGGGGCAATCAGCCCCAGCATTTT.

The chain links TRBV4-3 to TRBJ2-5; 9 bases are shared with TRBD2. This CDR3 contains 15 residues. Germline CDR1 LGHNA, CDR2 YSLEER. Germline trimming cut 2 bases from V and 2 bases from J; bases unmatched to any gene: 3. CDR3: CASSQTGLAQETQYF. The CDR3 DNA reads as TGCGCCAGCAGCCAAACGGGACTAGCTCAAGAGACCCAGTACTTC.

This clonotype was seen repeatedly, ten times or more. The V and J genes are TRBV4-1 and TRBJ1-4, with a possible D match to TRBD1 (6 bases). Trimming left V 0 bases short and J 5 bases short, with 10 bases between. Germline assignment: CDR1 MGHRA and CDR2 YSYEKL. The CDR3 length is 15 residues. CDR3 sequence (DNA): TGCGCCAGCAGCCAAGATTGGACAGAAAATGAAAAACTGTTTTTT. Amino acids: CASSQDWTENEKLFF.

CDR3 amino acids: CASSWDRAQPQHF. In DNA, the CDR3 is TGTGCCAGCAGCTGGGACAGGGCCCAGCCCCAGCATTTT. The chain recombines TRBV7-2 with TRBJ1-5; 9 bases match TRBD1. Germline V lookup: CDR1 SGHTA, CDR2 FQGNSA. CDR3 size: 13 residues. V lost 4 bases and J lost 7; bases outside the gene matches: 2.

This clonotype showed up just once. The rearrangement uses TRBV7-2 and TRBJ1-2; 8 nucleotides match TRBD1. Germline V gene data show CDR1 as SGHTA and CDR2 as FQGNSA. The CDR3 has 14 residues. The trim removed 3 bases at V and 8 bases at J, leaving 8 bases unmatched. Here the CDR3 reads CASSFGRGHEGYTF. The CDR3 bases are TGTGCCAGCAGCTTTGGCAGGGGGCATGAAGGCTACACCTTC.

This clonotype has a count of ten or more. The rearrangement uses TRBV6-6 and TRBJ1-5, with 7 positions matching TRBD1. This CDR3 has 12 residues. The V gene end was trimmed by 10 bases and the J gene end by 5 bases; junction bases not matched to a gene: 5. CDR1 is MNHNY, CDR2 SVGAGI, per germline (reference sequence). This chain's CDR3 is CATRDRDQPQHF. In nucleotides, the CDR3 is TGTGCCACCAGGGACAGAGATCAGCCCCAGCATTTT.

The chain recombines TRBV10-3 with TRBJ2-5, with 7 bases aligning to TRBD1. The V gene end was trimmed by 4 bases and the J gene end by 11 bases; junction bases not matched to a gene: 13. The CDR3 has 14 amino acids. Germline-derived CDR1 and CDR2 are ENHRY and SYGVKD. The CDR3 DNA reads TGTGCCATCAGTGTGGACAGGACATCCAATGAGCAGTACTTC. Translating gives CAISVDRTSNEQYF.

The V and J genes are TRBV19 and TRBJ2-3, with D perhaps TRBD1 (6 bases). The CDR3 runs 15 residues. Germline CDR1 is LNHDA and CDR2 is SQIVND (reference sequence). Trimming shortened V by 5 bases and J by 4 bases, and 16 bases separated the two germline ends. This CDR3 is CASSGGVQGSDTQYF. DNA for the CDR3: TGTGCCAGTAGTGGCGGTGTACAGGGATCAGATACGCAGTATTTT.

The V call is TRBV7-8, the J call TRBJ1-5, with D perhaps matching TRBD1 (5 bases). The CDR3 has 16 amino acids. Trimming shortened V by 4 bases and J by 0 bases, and 13 bases separated the two germline ends. The V gene's germline CDR1 is SGHVS and CDR2 FQNEAQ. This chain's CDR3 is CASSSKTAYSNQPQHF. DNA of the CDR3: TGTGCCAGCAGCTCAAAGACAGCGTATAGCAATCAGCCCCAGCATTTT.

This clonotype was counted a few times. The chain links TRBV6-6 to TRBJ2-1; 9 bases are a match to TRBD1. Germline CDR1 reads MNHNY; CDR2 reads SVGAGI (reference sequence). The CDR3 sequence is 15 residues long. Trimming removed 5 bases from V and 8 bases from J; junction bases left unmatched: 10. DNA of the CDR3: TGTGCCAGCAGTGACCGGGACAGGGATATTCATGAGCAGTTCTTC. Encoded protein: CASSDRDRDIHEQFF.

The chain has TRBV15 and TRBJ2-3; 9 bases fit TRBD2. The CDR3 length is 19 residues. The V gene end was trimmed by 0 bases and the J gene end by 2 bases; junction bases not matched to a gene: 12. CDR1 LNHNV and CDR2 YYDKDF come from the germline V gene (reference sequence). Written as DNA, the CDR3 is TGTGCCACCAGCAGAGATACCCTAGCGGGGCGCCCAAACACAGATACGCAGTATTTT. Translating it yields CATSRDTLAGRPNTDTQYF.

The chain recombines TRBV28 with TRBJ1-6; TRBD1 agrees at 7 bases. Germline loops: CDR1 MDHEN, CDR2 SYDVKM. Trimming at V came to 6 bases and at J to 7 bases, leaving 15 bases not matched to a gene. The CDR3 consists of 17 residues. CDR3 nucleotides: TGTGCCAGCAGGTTAGGACTCTTAGGGACAGTGAATTCACCCCTCCACTTT. Encoded protein: CASRLGLLGTVNSPLHF.

The chain uses TRBV2 and TRBJ1-5; no firm D call. CDR1 and CDR2 from the germline V gene are SNHLY and FYNNEI. Trimming left V 3 bases short and J 0 bases short, with 6 bases between. The CDR3 is 14 residues long. The CDR3 bases are TGTGCCAGCAGTGATGCGTATAGCAATCAGCCCCAGCATTTT. This encodes CASSDAYSNQPQHF.

This clonotype was seen a handful of times. The rearrangement uses TRBV20-1 and TRBJ2-1; 11 nucleotides line up with TRBD2. The CDR3 covers 16 residues. After removal of 3 bases from V and 7 bases from J, the junction contained 11 bases not matched to a gene. Per germline, CDR1 DFQATT and CDR2 SNEGSKA (reference sequence). This chain's CDR3 is CSARGASGGFRNEQFF. CDR3 bases: TGCAGTGCTAGGGGAGCTAGCGGGGGGTTTAGAAATGAGCAGTTCTTC.

About this clonotype: With a much larger clone just one base away, this may be a read error. The chain employs TRBV29-1 and TRBJ2-3; D possibly matches TRBD1 or TRBD2 (5 bases each). Germline CDR1 reads SQVTM; CDR2 reads ANQGSEA. The CDR3 is 15 amino acids. Trimming pared 6 bases from V and 3 bases from J, leaving 19 bases between. The CDR3 region is CSVVGVGPRTDTQYF. In DNA form, the CDR3 reads TGCAGCGTGGTGGGGGTCGGGCCTAGGACAGATACGCAGTATTTT.

This clonotype was detected only a few times. V and J are TRBV4-3 and TRBJ2-5; TRBD2 aligns across 7 bases. The J call is doubtful: the DNA matches TRBJ2-7 better. The length of the CDR3 is 14 residues. Germline V gives CDR1 LGHNA, CDR2 YSLEER. CDR3 amino acids: CASAAGVGSYEQYF. CDR3 sequence (DNA): TGCGCCAGCGCGGCGGGGGTAGGTTCCTACGAGCAGTACTTC.

The chain couples TRBV5-1 to TRBJ2-2, with D unclear. Germline V lookup: CDR1 SGHRS, CDR2 YFSETQ. This CDR3 has 15 amino acids. Trimming left V 4 bases short and J 5 bases short, with 15 bases between. The CDR3 bases are TGCGCCAGCAGCCCCCGTGGGGATCATACCGGGGAGCTGTTTTTT. It yields the protein CASSPRGDHTGELFF.

The chain uses TRBV6-5 and TRBJ2-7; the D gene is possibly TRBD1 (6 bases). The V end was cut by 2 bases, the J end by 2 bases, with 10 bases between. CDR3 length: 14 residues. The germline V gene encodes CDR1 MNHEY and CDR2 SVGAGI. The CDR3 nucleotides are TGTGCCAGCAGTTACGATGGGACAACCTACGAGCAGTACTTC. Its protein product is CASSYDGTTYEQYF.

On this clonotype: One junction end disagrees with the germline gene, perhaps due to a read error. CDR3 protein: CASGVRGDTQYF. The CDR3 coding sequence is TGTGCCAGCGGCGTGAGAGGGGATACGCAGTATTTT. The V and J genes are TRBV9 and TRBJ2-3; TRBD2 might be the D (5 bases). The length of the CDR3 is 12 residues. The germline gives CDR1 SGDLS, CDR2 YYNGEE.

J is TRBJ1-1 and V is TRBV13; the match to TRBD1 covers 10 bases. V lost 5 bases, J lost 3 bases, and 6 bases stayed unmatched. This CDR3 comprises 15 residues. Germline assignment: CDR1 PRHDT and CDR2 FYEKMQ (reference sequence). The CDR3 loop is CASSPGTGEDTEAFF. The CDR3 nucleotides read TGTGCCAGCAGCCCAGGGACAGGGGAGGACACTGAAGCTTTCTTT. The full variable domain, rest sourced from reference TRBV13 and TRBJ1-1, is AAGVIQSPRHLIKEKRETATLKCYPIPRHDTVYWYQQGPGQDPQFLISFYEKMQSDKGSIPDRFSAQQFSDYHSELNMSSLELGDSALYFCASSPGTGEDTEAFFGQGTRLTVV.

Here the CDR3 reads CASSSRDRGYF. Here the CDR3 DNA reads TGTGCCAGCAGTTCCCGGGACAGGGGGTACTTC. The chain is built from TRBV28 and TRBJ2-7, with TRBD1 identical over 10 bases. Germline V gene sequence: CDR1 MDHEN, CDR2 SYDVKM. After removal of 4 bases from V and 12 bases from J, the junction contained 3 bases not matched to a gene. This CDR3 is 11 amino acids long. Full variable domain (rest looked up from reference TRBV28 and TRBJ2-7): DVKVTQSSRYLVKRTGEKVFLECVQDMDHENMFWYRQDPGLGLRLIYFSYDVKMKEKGDIPEGYSVSREKKERFSLILESASTNQTSMYLCASSSRDRGYFGPGTRLTVT.

This clonotype is a singleton in its sample. This chain uses TRBV7-9 with TRBJ1-5, with D maybe TRBD1 (5 bases). Germline V CDR1 and CDR2: SEHNR, FQNEAQ (reference sequence). The CDR3 runs to 13 residues. V was pared by 10 bases and J by 0 bases, with 10 bases between. DNA for the CDR3: TGTGCCACCCGGGACTATAGCAATCAGCCCCAGCATTTT. Translation gives CATRDYSNQPQHF.

This clonotype has more than one count but fewer than ten. The chain links TRBV2 to TRBJ2-5; maybe TRBD2 (5 bases). Trimming pared 3 bases from V and 1 base from J, leaving 9 bases between. The CDR3 sequence is 14 residues long. Germline V gene lookup returns CDR1 SNHLY and CDR2 FYNNEI. This CDR3 is CASSEDWVQETQYF. CDR3 DNA: TGTGCCAGCAGTGAGGACTGGGTCCAAGAGACCCAGTACTTC.

The CDR3 loop is CSARQNIVSGANVLTF. The CDR3 DNA reads as TGCAGTGCGCGACAGAATATTGTCTCTGGGGCCAACGTCCTGACTTTC. The chain links TRBV20-1 to TRBJ2-6; D might be TRBD1 (5 bases). There are 16 residues in the CDR3. V dropped 6 bases and J dropped 0 bases, with 15 bases sitting between them. Germline values: CDR1 DFQATT, CDR2 SNEGSKA (reference sequence).

The chain links TRBV29-1 to TRBJ1-2; D is possibly TRBD1 (5 bases). CDR1 SQVTM and CDR2 ANQGSEA come from the germline V gene. The CDR3 has 11 residues. DNA of the CDR3: TGCAGAGCTACAGGTCCCTTTGGCTACACCTTC. As protein: CRATGPFGYTF.

The chain links TRBV3-1 to TRBJ1-1, with 7 bases identical to TRBD1. This CDR3 spans 12 amino acids. V shed 1 base and J 12 bases; nucleotides not matched to a gene: 5. The germline V gene encodes CDR1 LGHDT and CDR2 YNNKEL (reference sequence). As DNA, the CDR3 is TGTGCCAGCAGCCAAGGGGACAGTTTAACTTTCTTT. Translation: CASSQGDSLTFF.

This clonotype was seen only a few times. The chain uses TRBV6-1 and TRBJ1-4; TRBD1 aligns across 8 bases. The germline CDR1 and CDR2 sequences are MNHNS and SASEGT. V was clipped by 4 bases and J by 0 bases; unmatched bases: 7. This CDR3 spans 17 amino acids. In nucleotides, the CDR3 is TGTGCCAGCAGTGGAGGACAGGGATTGGCAACTAATGAAAAACTGTTTTTT. Translated: CASSGGQGLATNEKLFF.